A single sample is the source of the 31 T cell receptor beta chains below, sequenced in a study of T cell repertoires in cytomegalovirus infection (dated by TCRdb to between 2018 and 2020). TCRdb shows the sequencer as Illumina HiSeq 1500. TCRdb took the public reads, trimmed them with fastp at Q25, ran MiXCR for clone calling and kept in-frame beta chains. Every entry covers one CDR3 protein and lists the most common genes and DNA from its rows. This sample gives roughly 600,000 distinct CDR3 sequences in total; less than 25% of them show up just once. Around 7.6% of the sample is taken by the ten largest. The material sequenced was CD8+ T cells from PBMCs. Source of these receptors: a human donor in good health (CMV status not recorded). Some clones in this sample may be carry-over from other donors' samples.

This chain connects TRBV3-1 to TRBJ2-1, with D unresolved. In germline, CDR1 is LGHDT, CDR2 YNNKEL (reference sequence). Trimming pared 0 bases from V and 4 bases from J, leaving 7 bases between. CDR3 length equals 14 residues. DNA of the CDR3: TGTGCCAGCAGCCAAGAATGGGGATACAATGAGCAGTTCTTC. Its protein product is CASSQEWGYNEQFF.

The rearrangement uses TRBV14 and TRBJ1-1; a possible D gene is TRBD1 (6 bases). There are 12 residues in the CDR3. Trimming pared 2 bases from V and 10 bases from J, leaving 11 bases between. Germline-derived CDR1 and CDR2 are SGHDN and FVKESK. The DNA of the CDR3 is TGTGCCAGCAGCCAACCGGGACACCCAGCTTTCTTT. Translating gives CASSQPGHPAFF.

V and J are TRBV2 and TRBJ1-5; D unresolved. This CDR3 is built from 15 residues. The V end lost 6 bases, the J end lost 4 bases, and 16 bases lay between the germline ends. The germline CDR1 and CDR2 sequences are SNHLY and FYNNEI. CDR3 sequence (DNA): TGTGCCAGCAGGAAAGCGGGCGTAGGGAATCAGCCCCAGCATTTT. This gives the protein CASRKAGVGNQPQHF.

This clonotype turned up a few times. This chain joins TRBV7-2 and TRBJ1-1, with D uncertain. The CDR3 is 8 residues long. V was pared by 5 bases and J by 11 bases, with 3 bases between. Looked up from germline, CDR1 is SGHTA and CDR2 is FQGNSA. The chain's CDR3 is CASSPAFF. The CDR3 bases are TGTGCCAGCAGCCCCGCTTTCTTT.

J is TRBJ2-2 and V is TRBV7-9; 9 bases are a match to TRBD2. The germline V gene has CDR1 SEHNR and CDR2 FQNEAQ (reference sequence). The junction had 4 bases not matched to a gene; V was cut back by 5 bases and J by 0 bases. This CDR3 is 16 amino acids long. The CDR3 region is CASSSSGGTNTGELFF. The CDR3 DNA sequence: TGTGCCAGCAGCAGTAGCGGGGGAACGAACACCGGGGAGCTGTTTTTT. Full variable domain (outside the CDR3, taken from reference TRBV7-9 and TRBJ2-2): DTGVSQNPRHKITKRGQNVTFRCDPISEHNRLYWYRQTLGQGPEFLTYFQNEAQLEKSRLLSDRFSAERPKGSFSTLEIQRTEQGDSAMYLCASSSSGGTNTGELFFGEGSRLTVL.

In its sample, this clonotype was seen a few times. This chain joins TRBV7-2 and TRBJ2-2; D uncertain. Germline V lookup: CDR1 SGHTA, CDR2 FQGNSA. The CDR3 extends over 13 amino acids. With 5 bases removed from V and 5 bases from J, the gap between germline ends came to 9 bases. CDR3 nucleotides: TGTGCCAGCAGCCCCCACGGGACCGGGGAGCTGTTTTTT. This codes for CASSPHGTGELFF.

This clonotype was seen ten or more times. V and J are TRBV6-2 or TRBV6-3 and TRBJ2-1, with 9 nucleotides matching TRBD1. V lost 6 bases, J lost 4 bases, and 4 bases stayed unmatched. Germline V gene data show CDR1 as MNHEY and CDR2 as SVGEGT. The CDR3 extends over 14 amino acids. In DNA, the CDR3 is TGTGCCAGCAGAACCGGGACAGGGTACAATGAGCAGTTCTTC. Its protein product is CASRTGTGYNEQFF.

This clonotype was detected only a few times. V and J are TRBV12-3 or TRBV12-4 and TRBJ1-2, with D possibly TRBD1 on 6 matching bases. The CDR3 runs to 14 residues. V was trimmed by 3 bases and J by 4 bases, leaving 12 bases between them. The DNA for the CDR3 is TGTGCCAGCAGTTTTGGGGGAGGGGGCTATGGCTACACCTTC. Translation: CASSFGGGGYGYTF.

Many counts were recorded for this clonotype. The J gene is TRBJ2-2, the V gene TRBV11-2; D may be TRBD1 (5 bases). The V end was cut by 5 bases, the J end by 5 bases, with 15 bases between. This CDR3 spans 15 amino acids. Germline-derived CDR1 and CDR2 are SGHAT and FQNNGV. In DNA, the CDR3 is TGTGCCAGCAGCATGACAGTTGTTCGAACCGGGGAGCTGTTTTTT. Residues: CASSMTVVRTGELFF.

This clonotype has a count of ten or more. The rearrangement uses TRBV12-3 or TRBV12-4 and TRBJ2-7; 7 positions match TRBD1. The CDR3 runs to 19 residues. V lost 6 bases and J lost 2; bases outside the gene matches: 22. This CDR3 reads CASRQPYDNRGTNPYEQYV. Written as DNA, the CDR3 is TGTGCCAGCAGACAACCTTACGACAACAGGGGCACCAACCCCTACGAGCAGTACGTC.

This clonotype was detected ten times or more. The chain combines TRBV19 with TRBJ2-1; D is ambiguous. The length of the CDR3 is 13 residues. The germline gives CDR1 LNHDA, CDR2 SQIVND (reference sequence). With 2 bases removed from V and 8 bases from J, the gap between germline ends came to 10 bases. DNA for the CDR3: TGTGCCAGTAGTATAACCAGCCTCGATGAGCAGTTCTTC. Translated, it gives CASSITSLDEQFF.

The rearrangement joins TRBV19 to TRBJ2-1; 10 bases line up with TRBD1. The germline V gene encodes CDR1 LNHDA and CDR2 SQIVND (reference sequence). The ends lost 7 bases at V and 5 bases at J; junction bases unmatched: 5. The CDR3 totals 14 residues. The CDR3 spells CASTGTGVNNEQFF. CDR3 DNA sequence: TGTGCCAGTACTGGGACAGGGGTAAACAATGAGCAGTTCTTC.

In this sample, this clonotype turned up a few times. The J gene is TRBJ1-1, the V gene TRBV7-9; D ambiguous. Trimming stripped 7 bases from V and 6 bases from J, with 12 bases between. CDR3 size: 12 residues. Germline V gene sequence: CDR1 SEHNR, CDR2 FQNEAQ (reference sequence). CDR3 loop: CASTLTEPEAFF. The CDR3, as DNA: TGTGCCAGCACCTTGACGGAACCTGAAGCTTTCTTT.

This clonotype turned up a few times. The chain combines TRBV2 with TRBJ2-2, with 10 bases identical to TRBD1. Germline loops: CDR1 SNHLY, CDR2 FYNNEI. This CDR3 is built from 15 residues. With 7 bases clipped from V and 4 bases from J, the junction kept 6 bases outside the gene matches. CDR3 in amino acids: CASIRGDRGTGELFF. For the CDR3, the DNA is TGTGCCAGCATACGAGGGGACAGGGGCACCGGGGAGCTGTTTTTT. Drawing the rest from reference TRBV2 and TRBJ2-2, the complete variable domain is EPEVTQTPSHQVTQMGQEVILRCVPISNHLYFYWYRQILGQKVEFLVSFYNNEISEKSEIFDDQFSVERPDGSNFTLKIRSTKLEDSAMYFCASIRGDRGTGELFFGEGSRLTVL.

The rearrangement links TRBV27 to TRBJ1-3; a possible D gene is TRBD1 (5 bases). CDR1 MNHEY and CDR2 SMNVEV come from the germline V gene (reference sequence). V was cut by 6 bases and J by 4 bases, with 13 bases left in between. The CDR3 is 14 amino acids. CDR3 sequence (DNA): TGTGCCAGCAGCTCCGTGGGGCCAGGAAACACCATATATTTT. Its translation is CASSSVGPGNTIYF.

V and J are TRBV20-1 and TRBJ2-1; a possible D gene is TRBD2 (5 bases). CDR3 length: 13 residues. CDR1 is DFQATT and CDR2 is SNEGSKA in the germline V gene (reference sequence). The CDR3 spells CSGNGLDDNEQFF. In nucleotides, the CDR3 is TGCAGCGGCAACGGACTTGACGACAATGAGCAGTTCTTC.

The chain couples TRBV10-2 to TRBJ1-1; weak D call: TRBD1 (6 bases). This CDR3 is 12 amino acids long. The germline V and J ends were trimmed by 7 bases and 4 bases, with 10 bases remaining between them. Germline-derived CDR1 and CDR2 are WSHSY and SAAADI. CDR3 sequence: CASTGQLTEAFF. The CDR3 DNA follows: TGCGCCAGCACCGGACAGCTCACTGAAGCTTTCTTT.

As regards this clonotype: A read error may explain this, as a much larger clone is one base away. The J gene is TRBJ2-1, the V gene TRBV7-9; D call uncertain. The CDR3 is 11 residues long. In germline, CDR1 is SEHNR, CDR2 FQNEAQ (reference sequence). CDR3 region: CANSRVNEQFF. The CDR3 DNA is TGTGCCAACAGCCGAGTGAATGAGCAGTTCTTC.

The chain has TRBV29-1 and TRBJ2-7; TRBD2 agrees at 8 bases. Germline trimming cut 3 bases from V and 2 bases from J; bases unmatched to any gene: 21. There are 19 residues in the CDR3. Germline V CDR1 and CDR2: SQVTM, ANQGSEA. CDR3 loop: CSVEVWLAGGSDMTYEQYF. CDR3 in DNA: TGCAGCGTTGAGGTATGGTTGGCGGGGGGATCGGATATGACCTACGAGCAGTACTTC.

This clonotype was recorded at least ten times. Here the CDR3 reads CASSSPPGKYQETQYF. CDR3 DNA: TGTGCCAGCAGCTCACCTCCGGGAAAATATCAAGAGACCCAGTACTTC. V is TRBV7-9 and J is TRBJ2-5; possible D gene TRBD2, 5 bases. The CDR3 loop spans 16 amino acids. V was shortened by 4 bases and J by 2 bases, with 17 bases between the two germline ends. The V gene's germline CDR1 is SEHNR and CDR2 FQNEAQ (reference sequence).

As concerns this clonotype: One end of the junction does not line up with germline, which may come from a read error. CDR3 in amino acids: CDSRRGMGYTF. The CDR3 nucleotides read TGTGACAGCAGGAGGGGCATGGGGTACACCTTC. This chain links TRBV9 with TRBJ1-2; D is possibly TRBD1 (5 bases). The CDR3 loop spans 11 amino acids. CDR1 SGDLS and CDR2 YYNGEE come from the germline V gene.

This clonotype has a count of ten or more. The CDR3 DNA reads TGTGCCAGCAGTACACGCACAGATACGCAGTATTTT. It codes for CASSTRTDTQYF. This chain links TRBV7-3 with TRBJ2-3; D not certain. Germline V CDR1 and CDR2: SGHTA, FQGTGA. Deletions cut 6 bases from V and 1 base from J, with 5 bases between. This CDR3 spans 12 amino acids.

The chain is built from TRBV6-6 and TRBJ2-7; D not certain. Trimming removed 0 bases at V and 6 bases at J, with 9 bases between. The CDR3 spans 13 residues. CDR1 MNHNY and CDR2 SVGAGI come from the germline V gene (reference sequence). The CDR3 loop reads CASSYSPTGEQYV. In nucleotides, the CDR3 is TGTGCCAGCAGTTACTCCCCTACGGGCGAGCAGTACGTC.

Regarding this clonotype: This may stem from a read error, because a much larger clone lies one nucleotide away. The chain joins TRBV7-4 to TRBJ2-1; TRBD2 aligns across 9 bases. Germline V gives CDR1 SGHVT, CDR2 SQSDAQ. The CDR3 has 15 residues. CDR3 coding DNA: TGTGTCAGCAGCTTAGCGGGGGTGTCCTACAATGAGCAGTTCTTC. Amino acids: CVSSLAGVSYNEQFF.

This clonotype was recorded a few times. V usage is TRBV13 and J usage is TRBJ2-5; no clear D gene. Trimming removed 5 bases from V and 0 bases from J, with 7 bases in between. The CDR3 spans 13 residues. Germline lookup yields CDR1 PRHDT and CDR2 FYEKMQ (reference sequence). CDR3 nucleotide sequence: TGTGCCAGCAGCAAGGAAAACCAAGAGACCCAGTACTTC. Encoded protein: CASSKENQETQYF.

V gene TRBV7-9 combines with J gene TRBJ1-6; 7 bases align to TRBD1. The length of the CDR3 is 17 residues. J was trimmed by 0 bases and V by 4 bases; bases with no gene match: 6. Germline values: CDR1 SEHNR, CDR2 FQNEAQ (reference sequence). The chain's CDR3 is CASSSPGQSSYNSPLHF. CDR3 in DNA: TGTGCCAGCAGCTCTCCGGGACAGAGCTCCTATAATTCACCCCTCCACTTT.

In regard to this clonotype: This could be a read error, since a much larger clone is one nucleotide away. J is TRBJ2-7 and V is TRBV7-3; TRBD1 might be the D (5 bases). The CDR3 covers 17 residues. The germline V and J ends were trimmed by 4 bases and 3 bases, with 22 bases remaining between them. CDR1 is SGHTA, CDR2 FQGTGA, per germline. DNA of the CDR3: TGTGCCAGCAGCTCATTACGGCCCCAGGGTGGGGACTACGAGCAGTACGTC. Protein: CASSSLRPQGGDYEQYV.

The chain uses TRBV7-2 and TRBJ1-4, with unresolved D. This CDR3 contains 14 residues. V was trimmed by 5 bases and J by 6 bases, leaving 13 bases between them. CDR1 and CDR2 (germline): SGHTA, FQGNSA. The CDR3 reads CASSTLGFDEKLFF. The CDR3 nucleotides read TGTGCCAGCAGCACCCTAGGATTTGATGAAAAACTGTTTTTT.

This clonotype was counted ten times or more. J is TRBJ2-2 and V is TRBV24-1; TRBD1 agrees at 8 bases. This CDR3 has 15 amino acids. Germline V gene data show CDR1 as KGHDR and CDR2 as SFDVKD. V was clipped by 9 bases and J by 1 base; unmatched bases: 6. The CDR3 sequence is CATGPGQENTGELFF. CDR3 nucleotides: TGTGCCACCGGACCGGGACAGGAGAACACCGGGGAGCTGTTTTTT.

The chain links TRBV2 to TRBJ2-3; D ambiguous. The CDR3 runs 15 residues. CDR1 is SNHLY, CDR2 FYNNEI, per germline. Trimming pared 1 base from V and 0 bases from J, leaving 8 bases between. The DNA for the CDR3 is TGTGCCAGCAGTGAAGACAGATCTAGCACAGATACGCAGTATTTT. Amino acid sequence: CASSEDRSSTDTQYF.

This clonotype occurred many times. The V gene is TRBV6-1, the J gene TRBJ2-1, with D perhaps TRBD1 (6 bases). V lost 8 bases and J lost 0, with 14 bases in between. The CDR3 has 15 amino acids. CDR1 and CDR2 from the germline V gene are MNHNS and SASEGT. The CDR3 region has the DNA TGTGCCAGCCAAATAGGGGGAGACTCCTACAATGAGCAGTTCTTC. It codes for CASQIGGDSYNEQFF.